The entry that follows covers one TCR delta chain sequence. Its antigen remains undetermined. A read error may account for a junction end that differs from germline. RNA extraction was carried out with the RNeasy mini kit, and reverse transcription was then done using Superscript III. To generate the CDR3 amplicons, a multiplex PCR was run using pooled V-gene forward primers together with a constant-region reverse primer that carried Illumina adaptor overhangs. Amplicons were gel-purified, then indexed with Nextera index primers over around 8 extra PCR cycles and purified with AMPure XP beads. The libraries were sequenced on an Illumina MiSeq using paired-end 250 bp reads, dual indexing and an approximately 19% PhiX spike-in. The paper's processing steps were these. Read quality was checked with FastQC, and TRG read pairs were merged using ea-utils fastq-join. Annotation of sequences was performed with IMGT/HighV-QUEST, only productive sequences with unambiguous V-gene assignment were retained, and clonotypes were defined by identical CDR3 sequence. Downstream analysis used VDJtools 1.1.1, tcR 2.2.3, Treemap and vegan Shannon diversity in R 3.4.4. In TCRdb, clones were called once more from the public reads by CATT, and rows of identical DNA were later combined. For this entry, the V and J calls and clone size follow TCRdb and not the study's own pipeline. Within this sample are around 76,000 delta-chain clones, with around 35% of them counted one time only. The ten most abundant clones make up over 0.2% of the sample.

This sample was included in a study of Vδ1+ human thymocytes (dated by TCRdb to the late 2010s). Some background on the complete study: The study characterised mRNA-level TRG and TRD CDR3 repertoires of highly purified Vdelta1+ thymocytes from young children as a data resource. Earlier work had validated the multiplex-based CDR3 amplicon strategy against 5'RACE-based methods for generating CDR3 amplicons.

From its cysteine to its phenylalanine, the CDR3 spans 18 amino acids. Only the CDR3 region is kept as DNA, spanning 54 bases read in frame from base 1. For CDR1 and CDR2, the germline V gene lists TSWWSYY and QGS. Results the study describes overall, beyond this receptor: No clustering by age or sex was observed, so analyses did not stratify donors by these variables. Unlike the oligoclonal repertoires in peripheral blood, the thymic TRG and TRD repertoires appeared highly polyclonal, with Gaussian CDR3 length distributions. The authors advised highly purified populations and single-cell validation, since unexpected Vdelta2 sequences could cause misinterpretation of bulk repertoire data. About 20% of thymic TRD sequences were found to be Vdelta2 (and few were Vdelta3) despite high sort purity, in contrast to peripheral blood Vdelta1+ controls. Numerous TRG clonotypes were shared among donors (up to roughly 6.9x10^3), while TRD repertoires were essentially private (a maximum of about 100 shared).

Thymic samples were depleted of alphabeta T cells, then CD3+ TCRVdelta1+ TCRVdelta2- thymocytes were FACS-sorted. The purity of the sorted Vdelta1+ thymocytes was between roughly 97% and 99.6%. The thymic specimens were obtained from 7 to 9 paediatric patients, aged about 5 days to 17 months, who were having corrective cardiac surgery. Thymic tissue was dispersed, and mononuclear cells were isolated on a Histopaque-1077 density gradient. The staining antibodies were anti-TCRVdelta1 clone TS8.2, anti-TCRVdelta2 clone B6, anti-CD3 clone HIT3a and anti-TCRalphabeta clone IP26. This receptor was taken from a boy younger than two who had congenital heart surgery. Sequencing was performed on Vdelta1+ gamma-delta thymocytes from the thymus. Read against the paper, the sample's cell subset or site label means: FACS-sorted CD3+ TCRalphabeta- TCRVdelta1+ TCRVdelta2- thymocytes. The rearranged chain carries TRDV1 and TRDJ1; the D region possibly corresponds to TRDD2 (6 bases align). The CDR3 reads CALGESPLDPTSEYKPIF. The DNA sequence is TGTGCTCTTGGGGAAAGCCCGCTCGATCCTACCAGTGAATATAAACCCATCTTT.